The T cell receptor (beta chain) described here comes from a study of blood T cell repertoires in COVID-19. Study-wide context: Samples came from the United States, Italy and Spain, spanning acute and convalescent COVID-19. Sources were T cells, B-cell-depleted T cells, or PBMCs; the material itself was cDNA or gDNA.

Per germline, CDR1 SEHNR and CDR2 FQNEAQ (reference sequence). With 2 bases removed from V and 4 bases from J, the gap between germline ends came to 12 bases. CDR3 length: 15 residues. Authors' methods: Nucleated cell counts were estimated from reference gene primer amplification. Produced via immunoSEQ multiplex PCR; TCRdb's table is partial and in-frame only. The DNA was the basis for D and trimming; V, J and clone size are from that table. The data contain 200,000 to 250,000 clones, 80% to 90% of them seen just once; the ten biggest clones take up 2% to 2.5%. This TCR came from a man aged 25 to 40 who had recovered from COVID-19. V gene TRBV7-9 combines with J gene TRBJ1-5; D call uncertain. The specimen sequenced was peripheral blood. The CDR3 DNA reads as TGTGCCAGCAGCTTAAGCGGGATTGAGAATCAGCCCCAGCATTTT. Protein product: CASSLSGIENQPQHF.